This T cell receptor beta chain emerged from a study of T cells in Graves' hyperthyroidism and ophthalmopathy. Study-wide results and caveats: By a 13 V-J model, ophthalmopathy was set apart from stable hyperthyroidism.

Turning to this clonotype: Its antigen remains unknown.

V lost 6 bases, J lost 5 bases, and 16 bases lay in between. The CDR3 consists of 14 residues. Germline CDR1 and CDR2: MNHEY and SVGEGT. RNA transcripts were the template for amplifying TCR beta CDR3 regions. The HTBI primer set was used in a first-round RT-PCR of the TCR CDR3. TCRdb re-called the multiplex PCR reads through MiXCR, storing one row per CDR3 protein. The repertoire includes 700,000 to 950,000 distinct CDR3 sequences, over 35% of them detected once, and less than 35% sits in the top ten. With a duration under 2 months, the hyperthyroidism was newly diagnosed in patients aged 18 to 65. Diagnoses were made from clinical symptoms, serum measures (thyroxine and TRAb), thyroid ultrasound and orbital computed tomography.

The sequenced sample consisted of blood. The sequence came from a woman aged 35 to 49 with Graves' hyperthyroidism. J is TRBJ2-5 and V is TRBV6-2 or TRBV6-3; D gene uncertain. The DNA for the CDR3 is TGTGCCAGCAGCCCCAGAAAAAGCCGGGAGACCCAGTACTTC. Translation: CASSPRKSRETQYF.